This TCR beta chain was captured by sequencing in a study of OX40 agonist ivuxolimab in advanced cancers. Looked up from germline, CDR1 is SGHKS and CDR2 is YYEKEE (reference sequence). This CDR3 spans 14 amino acids. V gave up 3 bases and J gave up 2 bases, with 9 bases separating them. Assay: immunoSEQ multiplex PCR; the TCRdb copy retains only in-frame clones and omits some. The table has 80,000 to 95,000 clones, approximately 86% seen once. Study-level results: Low normalized clonal expansion also occurred in some nonresponding patients.

For this clone: The antigen remains unidentified.

Blood samples were obtained at baseline, cycle 4 day 1, and cycle 7 day 1. Sequencing used CD4+ or CD8+ T cells sorted from blood, obtained in a trial of the OX40 agonist ivuxolimab. This TCR was recovered from an adult with an advanced solid tumor such as melanoma, head and neck, liver or kidney cancer. The chain employs TRBV5-5 and TRBJ1-3; tentatively, D is TRBD1 (6 bases). In DNA, the CDR3 is TGTGCCAGCAGCTCCTACAGGGCTGGAAACACCATATATTTT. It translates to CASSSYRAGNTIYF.